This T cell receptor beta chain was captured by sequencing in a study of cytomegalovirus exposure and HLA in healthy donors. Overall study results and limits: Later findings reportedly placed an Asian-associated ancestry cluster below the approximately 670-donor mean for N-insertions. Most TCR sequences were seen very rarely across donors, but some public TCRs occurred in many.

While unrecorded immune exposures were likely, the donors were nominally healthy when sampled. The PCR made use of 60 Vbeta and 13 Jbeta primers. Only in-frame clones appear in the TCRdb table, and some are missing; sequencing was by immunoSEQ multiplex PCR. The table shows approximately 120,000 clones, with around 73% occurring only once. The CDR3 runs 10 residues. Trimming left V 10 bases short and J 3 bases short, with 4 bases between. Germline CDR1 LNHDA, CDR2 SQIVND (reference sequence). With regard to this clone: Its antigen is still unknown.

The sequenced sample was PBMCs. This clonotype originated in a man in his thirties or forties in good health and CMV-seropositive. The V and J genes are TRBV19 and TRBJ1-5; the D is unclear. In nucleotides, the CDR3 is TGTGCCACTATCAATCAGCCCCAGCATTTT. It yields the protein CATINQPQHF.